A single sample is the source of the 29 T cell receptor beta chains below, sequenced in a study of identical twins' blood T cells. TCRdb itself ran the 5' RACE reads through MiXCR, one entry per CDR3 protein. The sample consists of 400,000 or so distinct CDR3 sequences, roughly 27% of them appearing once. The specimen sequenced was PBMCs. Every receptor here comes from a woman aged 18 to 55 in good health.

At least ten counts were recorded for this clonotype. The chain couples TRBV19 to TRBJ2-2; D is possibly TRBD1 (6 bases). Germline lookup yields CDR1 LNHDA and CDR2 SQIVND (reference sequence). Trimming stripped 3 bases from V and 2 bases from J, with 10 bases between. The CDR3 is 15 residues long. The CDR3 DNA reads TGTGCCAGTAGTATTCGGGGACAAAACACCGGGGAGCTGTTTTTT. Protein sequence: CASSIRGQNTGELFF. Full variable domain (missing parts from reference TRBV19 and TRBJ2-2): DGGITQSPKYLFRKEGQNVTLSCEQNLNHDAMYWYRQDPGQGLRLIYYSQIVNDFQKGDIAEGYSVSREKKESFPLTVTSAQKNPTAFYLCASSIRGQNTGELFFGEGSRLTVL.

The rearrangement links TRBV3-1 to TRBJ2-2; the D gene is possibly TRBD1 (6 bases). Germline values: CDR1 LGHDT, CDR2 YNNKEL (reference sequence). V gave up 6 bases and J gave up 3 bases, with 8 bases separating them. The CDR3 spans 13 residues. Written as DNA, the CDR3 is TGTGCCAGCAGGGGGGCCTACACCGGGGAGCTGTTTTTT. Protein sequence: CASRGAYTGELFF.

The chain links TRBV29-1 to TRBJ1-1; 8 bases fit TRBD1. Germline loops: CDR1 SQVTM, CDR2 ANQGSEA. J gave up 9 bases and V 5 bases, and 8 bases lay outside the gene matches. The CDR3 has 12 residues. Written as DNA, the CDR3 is TGCAGCGTTCAAGGACAGGGTGGGAAAGCTTTCTTT. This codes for CSVQGQGGKAFF.

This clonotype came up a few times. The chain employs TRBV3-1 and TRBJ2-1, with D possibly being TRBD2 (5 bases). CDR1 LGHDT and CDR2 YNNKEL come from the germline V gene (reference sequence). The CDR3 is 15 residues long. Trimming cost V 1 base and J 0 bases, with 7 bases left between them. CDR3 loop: CASSQGRSSYNEQFF. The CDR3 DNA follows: TGTGCCAGCAGCCAAGGGAGGAGCTCCTACAATGAGCAGTTCTTC.

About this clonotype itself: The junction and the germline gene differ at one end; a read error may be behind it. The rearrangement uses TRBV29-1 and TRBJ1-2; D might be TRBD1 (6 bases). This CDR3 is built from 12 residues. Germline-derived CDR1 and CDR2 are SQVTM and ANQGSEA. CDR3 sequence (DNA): TGCAGCGCTGAACAGGGAGACTATGGCTACACCTTC. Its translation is CSAEQGDYGYTF.

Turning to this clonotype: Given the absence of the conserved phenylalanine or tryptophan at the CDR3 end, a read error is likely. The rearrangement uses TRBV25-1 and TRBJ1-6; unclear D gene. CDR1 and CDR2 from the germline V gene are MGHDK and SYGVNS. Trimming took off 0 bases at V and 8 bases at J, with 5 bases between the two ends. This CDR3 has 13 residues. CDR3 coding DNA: TGTGCCAGCAGTGAATATCGCCATTCACCCCTCCACGTT. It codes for CASSEYRHSPLHV.

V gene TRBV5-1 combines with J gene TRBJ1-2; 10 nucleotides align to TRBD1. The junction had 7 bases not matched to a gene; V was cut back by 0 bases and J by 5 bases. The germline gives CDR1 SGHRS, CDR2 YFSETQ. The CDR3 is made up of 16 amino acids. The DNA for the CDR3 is TGCGCCAGCAGCTTGGACGCCGGGACAGGGGTGTATGGCTACACCTTC. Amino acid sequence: CASSLDAGTGVYGYTF.

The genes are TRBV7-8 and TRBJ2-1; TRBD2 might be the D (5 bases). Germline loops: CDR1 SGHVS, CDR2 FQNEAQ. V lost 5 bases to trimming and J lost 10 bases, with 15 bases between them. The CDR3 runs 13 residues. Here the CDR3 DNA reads TGTGCCAGCAGCCTTGAGACTATCTTGGAGCAGTTCTTC. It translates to CASSLETILEQFF.

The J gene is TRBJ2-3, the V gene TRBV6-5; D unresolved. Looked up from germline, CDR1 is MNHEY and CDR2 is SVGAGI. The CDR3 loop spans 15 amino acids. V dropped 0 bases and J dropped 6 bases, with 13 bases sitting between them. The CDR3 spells CASSYSPIVKDTQYF. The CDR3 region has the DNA TGTGCCAGCAGTTACTCTCCGATTGTGAAGGATACGCAGTATTTT.

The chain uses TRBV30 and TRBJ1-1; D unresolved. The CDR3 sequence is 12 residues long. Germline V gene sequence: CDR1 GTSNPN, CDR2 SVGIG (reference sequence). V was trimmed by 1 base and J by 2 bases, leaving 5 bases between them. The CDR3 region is CAWSAGNTEAFF. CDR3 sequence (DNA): TGTGCCTGGAGTGCGGGAAACACTGAAGCTTTCTTT.

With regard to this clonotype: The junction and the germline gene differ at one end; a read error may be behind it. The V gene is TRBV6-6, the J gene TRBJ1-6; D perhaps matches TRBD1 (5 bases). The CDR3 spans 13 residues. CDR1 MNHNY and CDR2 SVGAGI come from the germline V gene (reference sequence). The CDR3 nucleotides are TGTGCCAGCAAACAGATTTGGGGCTCACCCCTCCGCTTT. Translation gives CASKQIWGSPLRF.

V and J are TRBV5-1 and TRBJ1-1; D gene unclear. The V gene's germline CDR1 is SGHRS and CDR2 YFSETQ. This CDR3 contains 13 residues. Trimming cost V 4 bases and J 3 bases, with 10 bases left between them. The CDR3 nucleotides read TGCGCCAGCAGCGCGGGAGAGGACACTGAAGCTTTCTTT. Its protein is CASSAGEDTEAFF.

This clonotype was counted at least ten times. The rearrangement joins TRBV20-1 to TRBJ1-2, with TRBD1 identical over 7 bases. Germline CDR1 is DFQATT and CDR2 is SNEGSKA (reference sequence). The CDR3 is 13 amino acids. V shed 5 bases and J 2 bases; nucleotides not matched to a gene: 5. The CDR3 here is CSARGGRNYGYTF. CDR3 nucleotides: TGCAGTGCTCGAGGGGGCAGAAACTATGGCTACACCTTC.

CDR3 nucleotide sequence: TGTGCCAGTAGTGCAGCGCGGGGCACTGAAGCTTTCTTT. The encoded protein is CASSAARGTEAFF. This chain connects TRBV19 to TRBJ1-1; D not certain. The germline gives CDR1 LNHDA, CDR2 SQIVND (reference sequence). The CDR3 sequence is 13 residues long. Deletions cut 5 bases from V and 4 bases from J, with 11 bases between. The full variable domain, in which reference TRBV19 and TRBJ1-1 provide the parts outside the CDR3, is DGGITQSPKYLFRKEGQNVTLSCEQNLNHDAMYWYRQDPGQGLRLIYYSQIVNDFQKGDIAEGYSVSREKKESFPLTVTSAQKNPTAFYLCASSAARGTEAFFGQGTRLTVV.

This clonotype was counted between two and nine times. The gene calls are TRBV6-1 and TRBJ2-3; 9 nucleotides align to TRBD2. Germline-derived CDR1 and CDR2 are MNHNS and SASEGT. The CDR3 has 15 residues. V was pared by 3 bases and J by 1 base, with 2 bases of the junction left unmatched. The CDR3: CASSELAGRTDTQYF. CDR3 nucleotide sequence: TGTGCCAGCAGTGAGCTAGCGGGGCGCACAGATACGCAGTATTTT.

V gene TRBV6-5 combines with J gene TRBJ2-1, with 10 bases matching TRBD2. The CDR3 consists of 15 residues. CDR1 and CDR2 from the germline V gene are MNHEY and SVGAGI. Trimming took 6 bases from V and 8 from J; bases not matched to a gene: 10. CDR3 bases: TGTGCCAGCAGCCCAACTAGCGGGATCGGGGATGAGCAGTTCTTC. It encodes CASSPTSGIGDEQFF.

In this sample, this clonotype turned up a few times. The CDR3 loop reads CASGKDRTEAFF. The DNA of the CDR3 is TGTGCCAGCGGGAAGGACAGGACTGAAGCTTTCTTT. This chain connects TRBV6-1 to TRBJ1-1; 7 bases map to TRBD1. Germline assignment: CDR1 MNHNS and CDR2 SASEGT. CDR3 length equals 12 residues. The V gene end was trimmed by 8 bases and the J gene end by 5 bases; junction bases not matched to a gene: 5.

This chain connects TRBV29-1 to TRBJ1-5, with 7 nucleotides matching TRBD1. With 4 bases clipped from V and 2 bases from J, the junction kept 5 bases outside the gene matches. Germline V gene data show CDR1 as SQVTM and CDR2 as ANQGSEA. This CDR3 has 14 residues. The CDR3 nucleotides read TGCAGCGTTGCCGGGACAGATCGCAATCAGCCCCAGCATTTT. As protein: CSVAGTDRNQPQHF. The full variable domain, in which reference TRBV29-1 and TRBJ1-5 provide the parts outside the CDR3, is SAVISQKPSRDICQRGTSLTIQCQVDSQVTMMFWYRQQPGQSLTLIATANQGSEATYESGFVIDKFPISRPNLTFSTLTVSNMSPEDSSIYLCSVAGTDRNQPQHFGDGTRLSIL.

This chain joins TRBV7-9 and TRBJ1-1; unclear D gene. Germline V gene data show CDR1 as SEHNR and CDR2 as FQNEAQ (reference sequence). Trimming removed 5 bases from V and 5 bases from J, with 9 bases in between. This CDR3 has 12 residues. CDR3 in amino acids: CASSATRTEAFF. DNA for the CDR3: TGTGCCAGCAGCGCAACAAGGACTGAAGCTTTCTTT. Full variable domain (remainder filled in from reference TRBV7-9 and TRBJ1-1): DTGVSQNPRHKITKRGQNVTFRCDPISEHNRLYWYRQTLGQGPEFLTYFQNEAQLEKSRLLSDRFSAERPKGSFSTLEIQRTEQGDSAMYLCASSATRTEAFFGQGTRLTVV.

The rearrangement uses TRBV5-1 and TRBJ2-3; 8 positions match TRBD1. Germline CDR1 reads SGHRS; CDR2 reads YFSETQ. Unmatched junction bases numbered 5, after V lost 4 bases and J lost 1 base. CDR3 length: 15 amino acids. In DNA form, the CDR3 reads TGCGCCAGCAGCCCACCGACAGGGGGCACAGATACGCAGTATTTT. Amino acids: CASSPPTGGTDTQYF.

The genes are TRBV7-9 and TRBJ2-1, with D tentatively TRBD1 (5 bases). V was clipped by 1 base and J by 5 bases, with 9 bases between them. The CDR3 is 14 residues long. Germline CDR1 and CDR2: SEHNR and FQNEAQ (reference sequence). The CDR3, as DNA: TGTGCCAGCAGCTTAGGCCAAGGGGACAATGAGCAGTTCTTC. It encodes CASSLGQGDNEQFF.

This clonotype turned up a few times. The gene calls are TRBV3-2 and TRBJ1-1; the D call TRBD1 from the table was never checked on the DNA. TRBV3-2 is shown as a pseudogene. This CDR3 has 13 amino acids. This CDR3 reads CVRPGPPNTEAFF. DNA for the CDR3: TGTGTCCGCCCTGGACCTCCGAACACTGAAGCTTTCTTT.

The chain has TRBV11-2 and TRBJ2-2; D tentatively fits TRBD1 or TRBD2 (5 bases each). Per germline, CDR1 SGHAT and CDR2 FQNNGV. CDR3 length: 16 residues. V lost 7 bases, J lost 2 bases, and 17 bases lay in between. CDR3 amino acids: CASIRVGRTNTGELFF. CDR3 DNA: TGTGCCAGCATCCGTGTGGGACGGACCAACACCGGGGAGCTGTTTTTT.

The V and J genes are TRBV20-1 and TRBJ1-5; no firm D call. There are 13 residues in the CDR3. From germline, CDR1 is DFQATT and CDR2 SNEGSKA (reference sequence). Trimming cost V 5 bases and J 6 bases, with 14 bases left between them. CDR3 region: CSAVRVSGQPQHF. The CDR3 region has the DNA TGCAGTGCTGTGAGGGTGTCAGGTCAGCCCCAGCATTTT.

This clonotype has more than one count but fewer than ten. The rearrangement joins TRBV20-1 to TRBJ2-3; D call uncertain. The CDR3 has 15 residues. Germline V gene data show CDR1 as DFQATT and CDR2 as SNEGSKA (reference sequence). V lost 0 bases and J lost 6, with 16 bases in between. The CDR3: CSARDLDGPRDTQYF. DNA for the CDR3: TGCAGTGCTAGAGATCTGGACGGACCAAGGGATACGCAGTATTTT.

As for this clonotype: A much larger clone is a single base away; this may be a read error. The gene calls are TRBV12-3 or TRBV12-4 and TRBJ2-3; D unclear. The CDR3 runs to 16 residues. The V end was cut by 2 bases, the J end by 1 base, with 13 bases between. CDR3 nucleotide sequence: TGTGCCAGCAGTTTATATGGACGATCTGGCACAGATACGCAGTATTTT. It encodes CASSLYGRSGTDTQYF.

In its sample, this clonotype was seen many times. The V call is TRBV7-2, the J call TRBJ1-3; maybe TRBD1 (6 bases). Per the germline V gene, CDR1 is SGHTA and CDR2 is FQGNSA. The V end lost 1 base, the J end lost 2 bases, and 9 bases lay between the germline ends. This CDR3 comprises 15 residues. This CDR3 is CASSLGGTTGNTIYF. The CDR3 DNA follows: TGTGCCAGCAGCTTAGGCGGGACAACTGGAAACACCATATATTTT.

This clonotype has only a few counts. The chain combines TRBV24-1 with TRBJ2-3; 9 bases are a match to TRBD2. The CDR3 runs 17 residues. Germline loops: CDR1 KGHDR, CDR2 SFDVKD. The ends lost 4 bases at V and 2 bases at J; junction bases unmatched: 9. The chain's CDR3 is CATSEGLAGDFTDTQYF. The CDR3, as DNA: TGTGCCACCAGTGAAGGTTTAGCGGGGGATTTCACAGATACGCAGTATTTT.

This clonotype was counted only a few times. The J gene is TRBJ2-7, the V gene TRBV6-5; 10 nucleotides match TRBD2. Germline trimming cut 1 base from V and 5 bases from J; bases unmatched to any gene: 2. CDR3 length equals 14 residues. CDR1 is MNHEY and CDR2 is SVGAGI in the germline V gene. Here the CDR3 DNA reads TGTGCCAGCAGTTACTATGGACTAGCGGACGAGCAGTACTTC. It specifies CASSYYGLADEQYF.